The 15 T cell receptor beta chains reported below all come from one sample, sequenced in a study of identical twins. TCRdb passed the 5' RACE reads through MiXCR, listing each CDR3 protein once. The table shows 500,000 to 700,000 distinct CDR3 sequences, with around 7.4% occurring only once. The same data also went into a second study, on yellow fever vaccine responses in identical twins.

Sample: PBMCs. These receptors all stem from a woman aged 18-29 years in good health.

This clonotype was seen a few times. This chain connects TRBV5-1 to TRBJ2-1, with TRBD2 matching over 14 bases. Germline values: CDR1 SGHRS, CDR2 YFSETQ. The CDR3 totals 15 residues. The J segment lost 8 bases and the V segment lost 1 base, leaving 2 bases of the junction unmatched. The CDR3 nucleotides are TGCGCCAGCAGCTTGAGGGGACTAGCGGGAGATGAGCAGTTCTTC. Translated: CASSLRGLAGDEQFF.

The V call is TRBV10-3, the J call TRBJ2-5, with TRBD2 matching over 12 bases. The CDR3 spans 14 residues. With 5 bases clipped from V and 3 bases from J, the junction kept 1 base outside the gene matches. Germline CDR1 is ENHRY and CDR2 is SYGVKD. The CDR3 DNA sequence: TGTGCCATCAGTTCTAGCGGGAGGGAAGAGACCCAGTACTTC. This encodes CAISSSGREETQYF.

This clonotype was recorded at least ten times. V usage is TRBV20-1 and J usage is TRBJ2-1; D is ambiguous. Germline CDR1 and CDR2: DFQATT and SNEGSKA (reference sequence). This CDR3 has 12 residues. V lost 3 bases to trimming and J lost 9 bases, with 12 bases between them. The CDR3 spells CSARPSAGEQFF. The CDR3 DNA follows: TGCAGTGCTAGGCCTAGTGCCGGTGAGCAGTTCTTC.

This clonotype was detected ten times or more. The DNA of the CDR3 is TGCGCCAGCAGCCGGGGACAGGGGTGGACCGGGGAGCTGTTTTTT. Amino acids: CASSRGQGWTGELFF. V usage is TRBV5-1 and J usage is TRBJ2-2; TRBD1 matches 10 bases. The CDR3 is 15 residues long. The trim removed 4 bases at V and 5 bases at J, leaving 5 bases unmatched. CDR1 is SGHRS, CDR2 YFSETQ, per germline. Full variable domain (remainder filled in from reference TRBV5-1 and TRBJ2-2): KAGVTQTPRYLIKTRGQQVTLSCSPISGHRSVSWYQQTPGQGLQFLFEYFSETQRNKGNFPGRFSGRQFSNSRSEMNVSTLELGDSALYLCASSRGQGWTGELFFGEGSRLTVL.

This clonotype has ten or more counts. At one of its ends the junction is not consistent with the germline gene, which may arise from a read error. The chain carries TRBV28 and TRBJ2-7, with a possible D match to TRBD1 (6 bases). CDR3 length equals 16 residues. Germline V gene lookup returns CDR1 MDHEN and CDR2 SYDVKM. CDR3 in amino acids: CASSLGRQVRSYEQYF. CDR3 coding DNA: TGTGCCAGTAGTTTAGGTAGACAGGTACGATCCTACGAGCAGTACTTC.

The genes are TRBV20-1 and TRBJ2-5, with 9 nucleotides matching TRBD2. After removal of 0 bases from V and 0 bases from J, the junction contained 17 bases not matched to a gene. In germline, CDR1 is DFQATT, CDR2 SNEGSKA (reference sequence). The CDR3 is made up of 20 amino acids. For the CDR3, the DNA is TGCAGTGCTAGAGATCCGGTCTCGCCACTAGCGGGCATGTACCAAGAGACCCAGTACTTC. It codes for CSARDPVSPLAGMYQETQYF.

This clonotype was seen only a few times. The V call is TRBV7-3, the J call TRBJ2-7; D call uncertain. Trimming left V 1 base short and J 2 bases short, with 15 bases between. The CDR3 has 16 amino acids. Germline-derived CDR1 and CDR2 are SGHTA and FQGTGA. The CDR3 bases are TGTGCCAGCAGCTTAAGTTACGCGTCAGGAGCCTACGAGCAGTACTTC. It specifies CASSLSYASGAYEQYF.

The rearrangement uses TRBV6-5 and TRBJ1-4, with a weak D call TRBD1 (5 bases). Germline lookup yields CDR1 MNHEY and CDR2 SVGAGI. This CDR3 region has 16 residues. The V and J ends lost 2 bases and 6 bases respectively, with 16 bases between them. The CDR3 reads CASSYGVDGGYEKLFF. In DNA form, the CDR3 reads TGTGCCAGCAGTTACGGTGTGGATGGGGGTTATGAAAAACTGTTTTTT.

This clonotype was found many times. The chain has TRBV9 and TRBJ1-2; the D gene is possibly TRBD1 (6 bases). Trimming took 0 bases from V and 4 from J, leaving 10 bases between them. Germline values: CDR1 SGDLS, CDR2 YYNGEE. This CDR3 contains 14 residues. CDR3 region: CASSVERGSYGYTF. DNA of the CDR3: TGTGCCAGCAGCGTAGAAAGGGGGTCCTATGGCTACACCTTC.

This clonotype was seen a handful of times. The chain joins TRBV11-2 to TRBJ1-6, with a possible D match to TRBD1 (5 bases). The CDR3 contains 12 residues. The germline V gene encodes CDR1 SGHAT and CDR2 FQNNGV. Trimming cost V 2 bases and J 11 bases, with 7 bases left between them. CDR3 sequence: CASSLWGTPLHF. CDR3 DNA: TGTGCCAGCAGCTTATGGGGGACACCCCTCCACTTT.

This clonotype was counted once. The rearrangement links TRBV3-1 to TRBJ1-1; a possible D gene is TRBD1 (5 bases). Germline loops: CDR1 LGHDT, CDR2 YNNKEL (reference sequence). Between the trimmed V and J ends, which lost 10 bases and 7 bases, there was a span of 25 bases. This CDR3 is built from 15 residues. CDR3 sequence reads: CATCQRAPGGGEAFF. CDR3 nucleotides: TGTGCCACCTGCCAAAGGGCCCCGGGGGGTGGTGAAGCTTTCTTT. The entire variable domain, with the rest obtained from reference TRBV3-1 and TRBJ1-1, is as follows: DTAVSQTPKYLVTQMGNDKSIKCEQNLGHDTMYWYKQDSKKFLKIMFSYNNKELIINETVPNRFSPKSPDKAHLNLHINSLELGDSAVYFCATCQRAPGGGEAFFGQGTRLTVV.

This chain's CDR3 is CASSQDLGGGYYEQYV. Written as DNA, the CDR3 is TGCGCCAGCAGCCAAGATCTTGGCGGGGGGTACTACGAGCAGTACGTC. V and J are TRBV4-1 and TRBJ2-7, with 8 bases matching TRBD2. The CDR3 covers 16 residues. CDR1 and CDR2 (germline): MGHRA, YSYEKL. V trimming: 0 bases; J trimming: 3 bases; junction bases outside the gene matches: 7.

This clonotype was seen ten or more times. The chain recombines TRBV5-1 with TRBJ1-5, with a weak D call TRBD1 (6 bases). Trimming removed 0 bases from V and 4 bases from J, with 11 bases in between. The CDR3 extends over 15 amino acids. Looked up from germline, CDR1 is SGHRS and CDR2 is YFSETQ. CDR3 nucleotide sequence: TGCGCCAGCAGCTTGGACGGACAGCTGAATCAGCCCCAGCATTTT. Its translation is CASSLDGQLNQPQHF. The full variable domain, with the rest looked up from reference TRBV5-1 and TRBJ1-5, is KAGVTQTPRYLIKTRGQQVTLSCSPISGHRSVSWYQQTPGQGLQFLFEYFSETQRNKGNFPGRFSGRQFSNSRSEMNVSTLELGDSALYLCASSLDGQLNQPQHFGDGTRLSIL.

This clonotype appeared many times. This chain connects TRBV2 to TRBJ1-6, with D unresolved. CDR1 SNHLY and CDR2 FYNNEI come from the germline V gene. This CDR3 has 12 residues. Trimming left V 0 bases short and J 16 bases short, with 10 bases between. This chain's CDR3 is CASSEAELRLHF. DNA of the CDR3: TGTGCCAGCAGTGAAGCGGAGTTACGGCTCCACTTT.

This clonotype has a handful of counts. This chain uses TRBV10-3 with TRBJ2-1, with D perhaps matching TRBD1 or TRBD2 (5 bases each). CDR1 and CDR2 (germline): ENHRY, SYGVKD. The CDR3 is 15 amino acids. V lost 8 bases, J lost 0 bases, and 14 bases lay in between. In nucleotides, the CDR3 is TGTGCCATCGGGGGAGCGGACTCCTCCTACAATGAGCAGTTCTTC. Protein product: CAIGGADSSYNEQFF.